This T cell receptor (beta chain) was captured in a study of T-cell reconstitution after alpha-beta-depleted transplantation in children. Unique molecular identifiers were used in preparing the TCRbeta library. One entry per CDR3 protein results from TCRdb running MiXCR on the PCR reads. The repertoire has about 610,000 distinct CDR3 sequences, roughly 10% of them found once; the top ten carry about 4%. This CDR3 has 17 amino acids. Trimming took 5 bases from V and 3 from J; bases not matched to a gene: 10. This chain uses TRBV12-3 or TRBV12-4 with TRBJ2-7, with 13 bases matching TRBD2. Source: PBMCs from the stem cell graft donor, taken from the stem cell graft. This receptor was obtained from a human donor who donated a stem cell graft to a child with acute myeloid leukemia. The CDR3 sequence: CASSLTLAGGSHYEQYF. CDR3 sequence (DNA): TGTGCCAGCAGTCTCACACTAGCGGGAGGGAGCCACTACGAGCAGTACTTC.